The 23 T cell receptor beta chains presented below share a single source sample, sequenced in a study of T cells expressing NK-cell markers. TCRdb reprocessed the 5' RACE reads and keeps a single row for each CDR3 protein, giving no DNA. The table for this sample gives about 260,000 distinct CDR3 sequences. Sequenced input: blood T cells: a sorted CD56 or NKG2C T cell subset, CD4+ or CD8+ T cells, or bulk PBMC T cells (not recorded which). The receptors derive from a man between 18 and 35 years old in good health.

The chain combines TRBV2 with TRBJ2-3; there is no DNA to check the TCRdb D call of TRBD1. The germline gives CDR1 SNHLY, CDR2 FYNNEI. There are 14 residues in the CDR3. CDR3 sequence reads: CASPAGAFTDTQYF.

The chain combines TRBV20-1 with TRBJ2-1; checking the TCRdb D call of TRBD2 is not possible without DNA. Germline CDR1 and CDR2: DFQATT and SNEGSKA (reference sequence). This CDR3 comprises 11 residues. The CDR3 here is CSADSGLMTFF.

CDR3 sequence reads: CASSAGSGNQPQHF. The chain carries TRBV5-1 and TRBJ1-5. CDR1 SGHRS and CDR2 YFSETQ come from the germline V gene. The CDR3 spans 14 residues.

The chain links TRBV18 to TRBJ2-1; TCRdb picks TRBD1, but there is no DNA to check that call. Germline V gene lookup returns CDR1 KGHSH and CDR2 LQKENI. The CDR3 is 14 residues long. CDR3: CASSPDWDGNEQFF.

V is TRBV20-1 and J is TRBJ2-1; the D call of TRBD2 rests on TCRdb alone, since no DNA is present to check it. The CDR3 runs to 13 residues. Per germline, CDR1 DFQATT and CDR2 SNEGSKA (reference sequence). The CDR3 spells CSASAILVWEQFF.

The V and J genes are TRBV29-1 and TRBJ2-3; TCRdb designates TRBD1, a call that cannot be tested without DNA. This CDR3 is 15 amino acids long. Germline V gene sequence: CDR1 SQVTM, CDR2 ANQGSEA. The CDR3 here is CSVAGDVTSTDTQYF.

Here the CDR3 reads CASRPTGQSTGELFF. This sequence joins TRBV5-1 and TRBJ2-2; TCRdb gives TRBD1 as the D gene, but with no DNA this cannot be confirmed. This CDR3 is built from 15 residues. From germline, CDR1 is SGHRS and CDR2 YFSETQ.

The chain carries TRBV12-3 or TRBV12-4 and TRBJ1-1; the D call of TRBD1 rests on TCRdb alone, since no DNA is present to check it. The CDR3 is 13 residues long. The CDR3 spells CASSPETDTEAFF.

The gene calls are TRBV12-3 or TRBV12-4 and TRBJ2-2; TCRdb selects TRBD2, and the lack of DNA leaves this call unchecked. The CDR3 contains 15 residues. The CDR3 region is CASSTGLAYFGELFF.

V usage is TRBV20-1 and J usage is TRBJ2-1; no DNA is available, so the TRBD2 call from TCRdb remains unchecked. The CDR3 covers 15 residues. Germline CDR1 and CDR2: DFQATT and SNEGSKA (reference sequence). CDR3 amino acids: CSARAASVGYGEQFF.

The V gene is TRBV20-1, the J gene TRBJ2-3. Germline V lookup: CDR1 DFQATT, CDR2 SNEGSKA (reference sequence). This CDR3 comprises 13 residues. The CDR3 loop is CSASLLVSDTQYF.

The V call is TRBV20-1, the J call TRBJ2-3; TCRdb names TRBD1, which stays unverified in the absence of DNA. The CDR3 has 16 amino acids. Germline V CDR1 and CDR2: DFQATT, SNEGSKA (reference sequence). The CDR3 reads CSARPAGGVSTDTQYF.

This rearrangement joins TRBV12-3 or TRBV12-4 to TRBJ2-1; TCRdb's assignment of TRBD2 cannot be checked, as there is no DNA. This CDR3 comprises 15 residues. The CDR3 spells CASSSRLADINEQFF.

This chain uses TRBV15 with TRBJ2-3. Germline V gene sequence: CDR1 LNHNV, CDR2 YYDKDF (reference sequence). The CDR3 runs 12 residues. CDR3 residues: CATSLEGDTQYF.

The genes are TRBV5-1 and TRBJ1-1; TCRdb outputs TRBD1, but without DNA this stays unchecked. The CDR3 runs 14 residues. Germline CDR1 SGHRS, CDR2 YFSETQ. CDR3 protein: CASSWRDTNTEAFF.

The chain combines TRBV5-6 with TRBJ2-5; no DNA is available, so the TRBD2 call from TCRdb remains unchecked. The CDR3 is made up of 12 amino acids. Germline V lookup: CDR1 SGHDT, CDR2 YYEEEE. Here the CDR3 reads CASSRRLETQYF.

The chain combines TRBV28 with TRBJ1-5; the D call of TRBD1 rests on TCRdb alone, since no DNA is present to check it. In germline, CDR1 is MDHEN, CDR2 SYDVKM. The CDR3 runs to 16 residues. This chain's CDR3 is CASSFGSAGGTQPQHF.

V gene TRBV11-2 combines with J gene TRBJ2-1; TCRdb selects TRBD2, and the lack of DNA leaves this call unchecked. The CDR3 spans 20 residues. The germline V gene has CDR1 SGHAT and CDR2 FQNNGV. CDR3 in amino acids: CASSLMTSGRALSSYNEQFF.

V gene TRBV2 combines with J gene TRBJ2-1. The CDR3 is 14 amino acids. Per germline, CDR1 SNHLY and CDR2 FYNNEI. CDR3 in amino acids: CASSVQITYNEQFF.

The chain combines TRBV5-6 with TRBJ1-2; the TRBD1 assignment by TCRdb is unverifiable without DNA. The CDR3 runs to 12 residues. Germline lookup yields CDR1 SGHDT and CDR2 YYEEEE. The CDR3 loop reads CASSLNRDGYTF.

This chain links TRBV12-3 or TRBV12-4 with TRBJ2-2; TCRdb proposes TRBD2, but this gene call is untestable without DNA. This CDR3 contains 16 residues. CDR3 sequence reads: CASSLLGGSGTGELFF.

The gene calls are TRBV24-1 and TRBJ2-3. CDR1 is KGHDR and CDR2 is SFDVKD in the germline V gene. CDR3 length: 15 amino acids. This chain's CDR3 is CATSLAAGYTDTQYF.

CDR3: CASSQQGRIDNEQFF. J is TRBJ2-1 and V is TRBV27; TCRdb names TRBD1, which stays unverified in the absence of DNA. Germline loops: CDR1 MNHEY, CDR2 SMNVEV (reference sequence). The CDR3 spans 15 residues.